The clone carrying this T cell receptor (beta chain) was found a few times. No antigen is known for it. This specimen belongs to a study of shared clonotypes between healthy human individuals. CD8 cells regarded as naive lacked CD45RO, were positively chosen for CCR7, and omitted terminally differentiated effector memory CD45RA+ cells. Assay used: immunoSEQ multiplex PCR; TCRdb lists only in-frame clones, some missing. The table lists 2 million to 2.5 million clones, approximately 94% of them singletons. Between the trimmed V and J ends, which lost 4 bases and 6 bases, there was a span of 13 bases. Germline V gene data show CDR1 as GTSNPN and CDR2 as SVGIG (reference sequence). The CDR3 runs to 14 residues. The study's findings and limits: An expected dependence of interdonor clonotype sharing on sequencing depth was noted.

This receptor was identified in a man younger than 35 in good health. The chain links TRBV30 to TRBJ1-6; no clear D gene. The sequenced sample consisted of naive CD8+ T cells sorted from blood. CDR3 amino acids: CAWTRPQPNSPLHF. The DNA of the CDR3 is TGTGCCTGGACCCGCCCGCAGCCTAATTCACCCCTCCACTTT.